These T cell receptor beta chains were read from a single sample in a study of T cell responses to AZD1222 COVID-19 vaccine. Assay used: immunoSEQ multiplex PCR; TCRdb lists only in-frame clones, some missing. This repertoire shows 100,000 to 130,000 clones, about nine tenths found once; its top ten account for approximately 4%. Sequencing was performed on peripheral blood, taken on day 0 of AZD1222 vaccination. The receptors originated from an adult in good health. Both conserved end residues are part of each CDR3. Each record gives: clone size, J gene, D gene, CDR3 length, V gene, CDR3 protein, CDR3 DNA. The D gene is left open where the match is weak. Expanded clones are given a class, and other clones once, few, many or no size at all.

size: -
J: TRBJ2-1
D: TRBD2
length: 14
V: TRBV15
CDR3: CATRISGAYNEQFF
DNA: TGTGCCACCAGGATAAGCGGGGCCTACAATGAGCAGTTCTTC

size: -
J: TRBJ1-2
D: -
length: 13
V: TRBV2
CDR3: CASSEDGYYGYTF
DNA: TGTGCCAGCAGTGAGGACGGATACTATGGCTACACCTTC

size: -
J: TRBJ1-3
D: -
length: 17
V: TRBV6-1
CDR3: CASSEFRSSGSGNTIYF
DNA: TGTGCCAGCAGTGAATTTCGTTCCTCGGGCTCTGGAAACACCATATATTTT

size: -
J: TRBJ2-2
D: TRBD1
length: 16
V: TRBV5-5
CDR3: CASSKPGTENTGELFF
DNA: TGTGCCAGCAGCAAGCCCGGGACAGAAAACACCGGGGAGCTGTTTTTT

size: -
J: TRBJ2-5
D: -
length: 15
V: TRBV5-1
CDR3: CASSFAPGGAETQYF
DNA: TGCGCCAGCAGCTTCGCCCCGGGGGGCGCGGAGACCCAGTACTTC

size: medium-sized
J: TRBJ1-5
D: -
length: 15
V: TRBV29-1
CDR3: CSVVTGRDSNQPQHF
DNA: TGCAGCGTAGTGACGGGAAGGGATAGCAATCAGCCCCAGCATTTT

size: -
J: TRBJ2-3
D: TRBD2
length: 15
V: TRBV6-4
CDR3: CASSDGAGGADTQYF
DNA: TGTGCCAGCAGTGACGGGGCGGGAGGAGCAGATACGCAGTATTTT

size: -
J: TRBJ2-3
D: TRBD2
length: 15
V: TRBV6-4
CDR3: CASMRLAGSTDTQYF
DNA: TGTGCCAGCATGCGACTAGCGGGGAGCACAGATACGCAGTATTTT

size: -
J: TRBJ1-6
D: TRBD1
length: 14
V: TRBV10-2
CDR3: CASSSGTGRSPLHF
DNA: TGCGCCAGCAGCTCCGGGACAGGGCGTTCACCCCTCCACTTT

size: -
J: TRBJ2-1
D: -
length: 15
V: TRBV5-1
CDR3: CASSRDLGQYNEQFF
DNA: TGCGCCAGCAGCAGGGACCTAGGACAGTACAATGAGCAGTTCTTC

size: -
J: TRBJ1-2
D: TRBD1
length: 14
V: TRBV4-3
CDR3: CASSRDRGQNGYTF
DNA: TGCGCCAGCAGCCGGGACAGGGGGCAAAATGGCTACACCTTC

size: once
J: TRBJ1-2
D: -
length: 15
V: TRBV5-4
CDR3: CASSPRGWEVYGYTF
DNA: TGTGCCAGCAGCCCGAGGGGGTGGGAGGTCTATGGCTACACCTTC

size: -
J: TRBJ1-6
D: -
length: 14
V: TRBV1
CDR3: CTTPWRQLNSPLHF
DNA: TGCACCACCCCCTGGCGGCAGCTCAATTCACCCCTCCACTTT

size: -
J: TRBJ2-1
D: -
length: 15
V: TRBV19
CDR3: CASSIGAGTYNEQFF
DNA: TGTGCCAGTAGTATAGGGGCGGGTACATACAATGAGCAGTTCTTC

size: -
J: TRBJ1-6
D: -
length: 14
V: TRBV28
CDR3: CASMGRGTGSPLHF
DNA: TGTGCCAGCATGGGGAGGGGAACAGGCTCACCCCTCCACTTT

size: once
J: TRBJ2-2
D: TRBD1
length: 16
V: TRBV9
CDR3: CASSLYRGQDTGELFF
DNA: TGTGCCAGCAGCCTCTACAGGGGGCAGGACACCGGGGAGCTGTTTTTT